Listed below are T cell receptor beta chains from one sample, sequenced in a study of regulatory T cells in long-lasting Graves disease. In TCRdb, the multiplex PCR reads were re-called with MiXCR into one record per CDR3 protein. Among 310,000 or so distinct CDR3 sequences, more than 20% were seen once, and the ten largest hold roughly three fifths. Sequences were derived from peripheral blood mononuclear cells (PBMCs), sampled when the disease was refractory, from a patient treated with antithyroid drugs. These receptors were collected from a female donor with Graves disease. The CDR3 runs from the conserved cysteine through the conserved F or W. The order of the fields is J gene, clone size, V gene, D gene, CDR3 DNA, CDR3 protein. The D gene is left open where the match is weak. A clone size is listed for some rows: how often the clone was seen (once, few, many), or a class if it is expanded.

TRBJ2-2,.,TRBV27,.,TGTGCCAGCAGCCGCATATCAGGGGGGCCCGGGGAGCTGTTTTTT,CASSRISGGPGELFF
TRBJ1-5,few,TRBV5-1,TRBD1,TGCGCCAGCAGCGTCATAGGGGGCAGCAATCAGCCCCAGCATTTT,CASSVIGGSNQPQHF
TRBJ2-7,many,TRBV9,.,TGTGCCAGCAGCGTAGCCAGCGGGTACTACGAGCAGTACTTC,CASSVASGYYEQYF
TRBJ2-7,few,TRBV6-5,TRBD2,TGTGCCAGCAGTTACCGGGCTAGCGGGAGGGCCTCTGTCGAGCAGTACTTC,CASSYRASGRASVEQYF
TRBJ1-2,few,TRBV5-4,TRBD1,TGTGCCAGCAGCTTGCAGGGGGAGCCCGGCTACACCTTC,CASSLQGEPGYTF
TRBJ2-5,.,TRBV11-2,TRBD2,TGTGCCAGCAGCTTTAATGCGGGAGACTTCTTGGGGGAGACCCAGTACTTC,CASSFNAGDFLGETQYF
TRBJ2-7,.,TRBV28,.,TGTGCCAGCACCCGGGGTGCCTACGAGCAGTACTTC,CASTRGAYEQYF
TRBJ1-1,.,TRBV27,.,TGTGCCAGCAGCAAACCTATGCACAGGGAGAAGACTGAAGCTTTCTTT,CASSKPMHREKTEAFF
TRBJ1-6,many,TRBV28,.,TGTGCCAGCAGTTTGGGGGGCACCTCACCCCTCCACTTT,CASSLGGTSPLHF
TRBJ1-1,.,TRBV6-1,.,TGTGCCAGCCTGCCAGCGGGGTTGAACACTGAAGCTTTCTTT,CASLPAGLNTEAFF
TRBJ2-5,many,TRBV10-2,TRBD2,TGCGCCAGCTCCATTGACCGAGCGGGAGGGGCGAAATACCAAGAGACCCAGTACTTC,CASSIDRAGGAKYQETQYF
TRBJ1-5,.,TRBV3-1,.,TGTGCCAGCAGCCGCAGTGAGCAAGGGTCCCAGCATTTT,CASSRSEQGSQHF
TRBJ2-2,.,TRBV9,.,TGTGCCAGCAGCGTAGCTTTCACCGGGGAGCTGTTTTTT,CASSVAFTGELFF
TRBJ2-2,.,TRBV11-2,.,TGTGCCAGCAGCTTAGGCACGTTGACGGGACACTTTAACACCGGGGAGCTGTTTTTT,CASSLGTLTGHFNTGELFF
TRBJ2-5,many,TRBV15,.,TGTGCCACCAGCAGATTAGCAGGAGAGACCCAGTACTTC,CATSRLAGETQYF
TRBJ1-5,many,TRBV7-2,TRBD1,TGTGCCAGCAGCTGGGACAGGAATAGCAATCAGCCCCAGCATTTT,CASSWDRNSNQPQHF
TRBJ1-2,.,TRBV20-1,TRBD1,TGCAGTGCTAGTGGGACAGGGGGTAGTGATGGCTACACCTTC,CSASGTGGSDGYTF
TRBJ2-1,.,TRBV7-3,.,TGTGCCAGCTCTAGCCACTCTTACAATGAGCAGTTCTTC,CASSSHSYNEQFF
TRBJ1-3,.,TRBV4-1,.,TGCGCCAGCAGCCAAGTTCTAATCTCTGGAAACACCATATATTTT,CASSQVLISGNTIYF
TRBJ2-1,.,TRBV29-1,.,TGCAGCGTTGGTAGGGACAATGGGAACGATGAGCAGTTCTTC,CSVGRDNGNDEQFF
TRBJ2-7,many,TRBV28,.,TGTGCCAGCAGTAGCCCCCAGGGAGGTAGTAACGAGCAGTACTTC,CASSSPQGGSNEQYF
TRBJ1-6,.,TRBV7-2,.,TGTGCCAGCAGCTTCAACGTGGCGGGGGCACCCCTCCACTTT,CASSFNVAGAPLHF
TRBJ2-4,many,TRBV12-3/TRBV12-4,TRBD2,TGTGCCAGCAGTCCCTACCCAGCGGGAGGCGGTATTCAGTACTTC,CASSPYPAGGGIQYF
TRBJ2-7,few,TRBV3-1,TRBD2,TGTGCCAGCAGCCAAGGACTAGCGGTCTCCTACGAGCAGTACTTC,CASSQGLAVSYEQYF
TRBJ2-3,.,TRBV7-2,TRBD2,TGTGCCAGCAGCTCAACCCTGACTAGCGTCACAGATACGCAGTATTTT,CASSSTLTSVTDTQYF